This T cell receptor beta chain was observed in a study of shared clonotypes between healthy human individuals. Study results and caveats: In a handful of donors, about 5% of naive CD4 clonotypes appeared in common.

The CDR3 totals 14 residues. CDR1 is ENHRY, CDR2 SYGVKD, per germline. V lost 2 bases and J lost 4, with 11 bases in between. Repertoires were generated with immunoSEQ multiplex PCR, while TCRdb's copy carries only in-frame clones and drops some. The sample carries nearly 1 million clones, over 75% recorded once. Concerning this clone itself: The target antigen is unknown.

Material: memory CD4+ T cells sorted from blood. Subset indicated: CD45RA-negative fraction. V usage is TRBV10-3 and J usage is TRBJ1-2, with D maybe TRBD1 (5 bases). The sequence was obtained from a man aged 18 to 30 in good health. The CDR3 DNA reads as TGTGCCATCAGTGAGAACGGGGCGAGCTATGGCTACACCTTC. Translated: CAISENGASYGYTF.